Many counts were recorded for the clone carrying this T cell receptor beta chain. The antigen remains unidentified. The CDR3 ends on some other residue instead of the conserved phenylalanine or tryptophan, so this is likely a read error. It is unclear where the CDR3 begins or ends on the DNA, so no DNA is shown, and the CDR3 is as TCRdb lists it. The length of the CDR3 is 10 amino acids, counting both ends. Germline V CDR1 and CDR2: MNHNS, SASEGT. Molecular barcoded adaptors covering alpha/delta and beta/gamma chains were used on 400 to 450 ng RNA. TCRdb re-called the reads through MiXCR, storing one row per CDR3 protein. The table lists some 41,000 distinct CDR3 sequences, 12% of them singletons. The sample is drawn from a study of read filtering for tumor transcriptome and immune sequencing. The wider study: After DNase treatment, RNA was made into whole-transcriptome libraries.

The study, taken as a whole, reports: Roughly 82% of IR-seq clonotypes had a single read, yet these held around 3.5% of reads.

Every patient had bone marrow sampled while the disease was active. Sequenced sample: a population of CD138-negative cells sorted from bone marrow. J is TRBJ1-4 and V is TRBV6-1; the listed D gene, TRBD1, was not tested against the DNA. This TCR was sampled from a donor at least 40 years old with multiple myeloma. CDR3 region: CASGGGGSFI.